Listed below are T cell receptor beta chains from one sample, sequenced in a study of T cells after yellow fever vaccination. TCRdb called the 5' RACE reads again in MiXCR, with one record for every CDR3 protein. This repertoire shows 300,000 or so distinct CDR3 sequences, 10% to 15% found once; its top ten account for 0.4% to 0.55%. Material: CD4+ T cells sorted from PBMCs, obtained 45 days after the yellow fever booster vaccination. Every receptor here comes from a man aged 25-45 years who received the YFV17D yellow fever vaccine. CDR3s include the opening cysteine and the closing phenylalanine or tryptophan. The D gene is left open where the match is weak. Part of the rows lack a size; the others show once, few, many or a class for expanded clones.

V,D,size,J,DNA,CDR3
TRBV5-1,-,-,TRBJ2-2,TGCGCCAGCAAAACGACCGGGACGGGTACCGGGGAGCTGTTTTTT,CASKTTGTGTGELFF
TRBV9,-,many,TRBJ2-5,TGTGCCAGCAGCGTAGGCAGGATGGAGACCCAGTACTTC,CASSVGRMETQYF
TRBV12-3/TRBV12-4,-,-,TRBJ1-1,TGTGCCAGCAGTTCTTGGGGGCCGGGTGAAGCTTTCTTT,CASSSWGPGEAFF
TRBV14,TRBD1,-,TRBJ1-5,TGTGCCAGCAGCCAGGGGACAGGGAAGAGTCAGCCCCAGCATTTT,CASSQGTGKSQPQHF
TRBV3-1,-,-,TRBJ2-1,TGTGCCAGCAGCGCTCGTCGGACAGGAGGGATATACAATGAGCAGTTCTTC,CASSARRTGGIYNEQFF
TRBV2,-,few,TRBJ1-2,TGTGCCAGCAGTCTCACAGTTAGGGGCTACACCTTC,CASSLTVRGYTF
TRBV5-1,-,-,TRBJ2-2,TGCGCCAGCAGCTTGTTTCCGGACACCGGGGAGCTGTTTTTT,CASSLFPDTGELFF
TRBV24-1,TRBD2,-,TRBJ2-7,TGTGCCACCAGTGCGGGGGGGAGCTCCTACGAGCAGTACTTC,CATSAGGSSYEQYF
TRBV7-3,TRBD1,few,TRBJ2-1,TGTGCCAGCAGCTTGAAAGGGGGCTCCAATGAGCAGTTCTTC,CASSLKGGSNEQFF
TRBV6-1,TRBD1,few,TRBJ2-7,TGTGCCAGCAGTGTAGGGGGACAGCAGTCCTACGAGCAGTACTTC,CASSVGGQQSYEQYF
TRBV15,-,-,TRBJ2-7,TGTGCCACCAGCAGAGCTAGCAGCTTTGGGGAGCAGTACTTC,CATSRASSFGEQYF
TRBV12-3/TRBV12-4,-,-,TRBJ2-7,TGTGCCAGCAGTCGAATCACCGGGAAGTTACAGTACTTC,CASSRITGKLQYF
TRBV5-4,-,-,TRBJ2-1,TGTGCCAGCAGCTTGTTCGGCTCCTACAATGAGCAGTTCTTC,CASSLFGSYNEQFF
TRBV18,-,-,TRBJ2-2,TGTGCCAGCTCATCAGGTCTTTCGAACACCGGGGAGCTGTTTTTT,CASSSGLSNTGELFF
TRBV15,TRBD2,-,TRBJ2-2,TGTGCCACCAGCAGGGGGGTTCAGCGGGATACCGGGGAGCTGTTTTTT,CATSRGVQRDTGELFF
TRBV3-1,-,few,TRBJ1-1,TGTGCCAGCAGCCTCGAACTTAACCCACGTTCTGAAGCTTTCTTT,CASSLELNPRSEAFF
TRBV5-1,TRBD2,many,TRBJ2-7,TGCGCCAGCAGCTTGGGGGGGACTAACGCCTACGAGCAGTACTTC,CASSLGGTNAYEQYF
TRBV28,TRBD1,-,TRBJ1-5,TGTGCCAGCAGAACGCCGGGACAGGGATATAGTCAGCCCCAGCATTTT,CASRTPGQGYSQPQHF
TRBV7-2,-,-,TRBJ2-2,TGTGCCAGCAGCCCCCTAGCTGGGAACACCGGGGAGCTGTTTTTT,CASSPLAGNTGELFF
TRBV21-1,-,few,TRBJ1-6,TGTGCCAGCAGCAAAGCTTGGACAGTTTATAATTCACCCCTCCACTTT,CASSKAWTVYNSPLHF
TRBV4-2,-,-,TRBJ2-4,TGTGCCAGCAGCCTTCCAGCGGCGGGAAACTCCAAAAACATTCAGTACTTC,CASSLPAAGNSKNIQYF
TRBV7-2,TRBD1,few,TRBJ1-6,TGTGCCAGCAGCCCCGGACAGGCCGGTTATTCACCCCTCCACTTT,CASSPGQAGYSPLHF
TRBV10-3,TRBD2,-,TRBJ2-3,TGTGCCACTCGAACCGGGACTACCCATGATACGCAGTATTTT,CATRTGTTHDTQYF
TRBV20-1,-,-,TRBJ1-5,TGCAGTGCTAACTCGGAGAATAATCAGCCCCAGCATTTT,CSANSENNQPQHF
TRBV7-9,TRBD1,few,TRBJ1-2,TGTGCCAGCAGCGTGGACAGGGGCCAATATGGCTACACCTTC,CASSVDRGQYGYTF
TRBV4-1,-,-,TRBJ2-5,TGCGCCAGCAGCCCCGGGGGACGAGGGGAGACCCAGTACTTC,CASSPGGRGETQYF
TRBV20-1,TRBD2,few,TRBJ2-2,TGCAGTGCCCCCTTGGCTAGCGGCGCGAACACCGGGGAGCTGTTTTTT,CSAPLASGANTGELFF
TRBV7-2,TRBD2,-,TRBJ2-7,TGTGCCAGCAGCCCCCGGACTAGCGCCGCCTACGAGCAGTACTTC,CASSPRTSAAYEQYF
TRBV18,-,many,TRBJ2-3,TGTGCCAGCTCACCATACCGGGCATCGACAGATACGCAGTATTTT,CASSPYRASTDTQYF
TRBV20-1,TRBD1,-,TRBJ2-7,TGCAGTGCTAGGCCGGGACAGGGGATCTACGAGCAGTACTTC,CSARPGQGIYEQYF
TRBV20-1,-,-,TRBJ2-5,TGCAGTGCCAGATTCCGGGAGACCCAGTACTTC,CSARFRETQYF
TRBV20-1,-,many,TRBJ2-2,TGCAGTGCTAGAGCGCTTTCGAACACCGGGGAGCTGTTTTTT,CSARALSNTGELFF
TRBV15,-,-,TRBJ2-5,TGTGCCACCAGCAGAGACCCCCAAGAGACCCAGTACTTC,CATSRDPQETQYF
TRBV5-1,-,many,TRBJ2-5,TGCGCCAGCAGCCTCTCCGGGACACCGAGTGAGACCCAGTACTTC,CASSLSGTPSETQYF